This T cell receptor (beta chain) was identified in a study of spatial heterogeneity in lung cancer. Study-level information: Raw reads showed each unique TCR and UMI combination turning up more than ten times on average.

V was pared by 2 bases and J by 0 bases, with 10 bases between. The CDR3 runs to 16 residues. Germline CDR1 reads SGHDN; CDR2 reads FVKESK. Many counts were recorded for this clonotype. TCRdb re-analysed the 5' RACE reads in MiXCR, keeping a single row per CDR3 protein. The sample contains about 3,800 distinct CDR3 sequences, about 8% of which appear only once. Time point defined: sample taken at primary tumor resection. Extraction of whole RNA from tumor, nontumor lung or frozen PBMC preceded unsorted sequencing. This rearrangement joins TRBV14 to TRBJ2-2; tentative D call: TRBD2 (5 bases). The clonotype was recovered from a female donor with early-stage non-small cell lung cancer. The sequences come from PBMCs, collected at surgery. CDR3 sequence: CASSQLRAANTGELFF. The CDR3 nucleotides are TGTGCCAGCAGCCAACTGAGGGCCGCGAACACCGGGGAGCTGTTTTTT.